This TCR beta chain originates from a study of T cells in narcolepsy. Using immunoSEQ multiplex PCR, the repertoire was profiled, and TCRdb retains in-frame clones only, with some absent. There are about 31,000 clones in the sample; about 77% occur only once, and 1.2% lies in the top ten. CDR3 length equals 13 residues. The germline gives CDR1 MNHNS, CDR2 SASEGT. The V end lost 5 bases, the J end lost 4 bases, and 11 bases lay between the germline ends. The TCR comes from a human donor with narcolepsy. The chain couples TRBV6-1 to TRBJ1-2; D remains unclear. Sequenced sample: CD45RA- memory CD4+ T cells from PBMCs. The CDR3 nucleotides are TGTGCCAGCAGTCTAGAGGTCGCCTATGGCTACACCTTC. This gives the protein CASSLEVAYGYTF.